A single sample is the source of the 28 T cell receptor beta chains below, sequenced in a study of regulatory T cells in long-lasting Graves disease. Regarding time point: newly diagnosed GD, antithyroid drugs for less than 3 months. After RNA was extracted from PBMCs, the TCR library was made from it. CDR3-region Arm-PCR and iRepertoire HTBI primers produced the TCR beta libraries. TCRdb re-analysed the multiplex PCR reads in MiXCR, keeping a single row per CDR3 protein. This sample has hundreds of thousands of distinct CDR3 sequences; 16% occur once, and the top ten carry roughly 27%. These records were also assigned to another study, of T cells in Graves' hyperthyroidism and ophthalmopathy.

Sample: peripheral blood mononuclear cells (PBMCs), taken at new diagnosis, from a patient treated with antithyroid drugs. The receptors here all came from a man aged 35 to 55 with Graves disease.

This clonotype was found many times. The CDR3 loop reads CASSQRGSAEQFF. The CDR3 DNA follows: TGTGCCAGCAGCCAACGTGGATCGGCCGAGCAGTTCTTC. The rearrangement links TRBV3-1 to TRBJ2-1, with D unresolved. The CDR3 extends over 13 amino acids. Per the germline V gene, CDR1 is LGHDT and CDR2 is YNNKEL (reference sequence). The germline V and J ends were trimmed by 2 bases and 10 bases, with 12 bases remaining between them.

CDR3 sequence: CASSFGGSRTEAFF. In DNA form, the CDR3 reads TGTGCCAGCAGCTTCGGGGGGAGCCGCACTGAAGCTTTCTTT. This rearrangement joins TRBV5-8 to TRBJ1-1, with D perhaps TRBD1 (5 bases). The V gene's germline CDR1 is SGHTS and CDR2 YDEGEE. The CDR3 is 14 amino acids. Trimming shortened V by 2 bases and J by 4 bases, and 12 bases separated the two germline ends.

The J gene is TRBJ2-3, the V gene TRBV6-2 or TRBV6-3; 11 bases match TRBD1. The CDR3 is 15 amino acids. Germline values: CDR1 MNHEY, CDR2 SVGEGT. V shed 4 bases and J 1 base; nucleotides not matched to a gene: 1. CDR3 in amino acids: CASSWTGGGTDTQYF. The DNA of the CDR3 is TGTGCCAGCAGTTGGACAGGGGGCGGCACAGATACGCAGTATTTT.

This clonotype was observed at least ten times. The chain carries TRBV2 and TRBJ2-3, with D perhaps matching TRBD1 or TRBD2 (5 bases each). The CDR3 has 15 residues. Between the trimmed V and J ends, which lost 7 bases and 6 bases, there was a span of 20 bases. The germline gives CDR1 SNHLY, CDR2 FYNNEI. CDR3 amino acids: CASTPGTGRGDTQYF. DNA for the CDR3: TGTGCCAGCACTCCCGGGACCGGTAGAGGGGATACGCAGTATTTT. The full variable domain, rest sourced from reference TRBV2 and TRBJ2-3, is EPEVTQTPSHQVTQMGQEVILRCVPISNHLYFYWYRQILGQKVEFLVSFYNNEISEKSEIFDDQFSVERPDGSNFTLKIRSTKLEDSAMYFCASTPGTGRGDTQYFGPGTRLTVL.

This clonotype was recorded many times. This chain uses TRBV28 with TRBJ2-5; TRBD1 matches at 10 bases. The CDR3 consists of 14 residues. CDR1 MDHEN and CDR2 SYDVKM come from the germline V gene. Trimming cost V 6 bases and J 5 bases; bases outside gene matches: 6. The CDR3 here is CASSGQGVMETQYF. The CDR3 DNA reads TGTGCCAGCAGCGGACAGGGGGTAATGGAGACCCAGTACTTC.

This clonotype was observed at least ten times. J is TRBJ1-5 and V is TRBV6-2 or TRBV6-3; the match to TRBD1 covers 9 bases. CDR3 size: 15 residues. Germline V gene lookup returns CDR1 MNHEY and CDR2 SVGEGT. The J segment lost 7 bases and the V segment lost 5 bases, leaving 9 bases of the junction unmatched. The CDR3, as DNA: TGTGCCAGCAGTACATCACAGGGGGCGAGGCAGCCCCAGCATTTT. Its protein product is CASSTSQGARQPQHF.

This chain joins TRBV7-2 and TRBJ2-3; TRBD2 matches at 11 bases. The germline V gene encodes CDR1 SGHTA and CDR2 FQGNSA. Trimming at V came to 5 bases and at J to 8 bases, leaving 6 bases not matched to a gene. The CDR3 covers 14 residues. This chain's CDR3 is CASSELAGEGTQYF. DNA of the CDR3: TGTGCCAGCAGCGAACTAGCGGGAGAGGGTACGCAGTATTTT.

This clonotype was seen at least ten times. The chain carries TRBV20-1 and TRBJ2-7, with 8 bases fitting TRBD1. The V gene end was trimmed by 1 base and the J gene end by 1 base; junction bases not matched to a gene: 3. This CDR3 region has 14 residues. CDR1 and CDR2 (germline): DFQATT, SNEGSKA (reference sequence). The CDR3 bases are TGCAGTGCTAGAGTCCGGACAGGGTCCTACGAGCAGTACTTC. Encoded protein: CSARVRTGSYEQYF.

This clonotype was counted ten times or more. The rearrangement joins TRBV19 to TRBJ2-7; 12 nucleotides line up with TRBD2. V lost 6 bases and J lost 2; bases outside the gene matches: 14. CDR3 length: 18 residues. From germline, CDR1 is LNHDA and CDR2 SQIVND (reference sequence). The CDR3 here is CASSPVTSGGFLTYEQYF. DNA of the CDR3: TGTGCCAGTAGCCCCGTTACTAGCGGGGGGTTCCTAACCTACGAGCAGTACTTC.

This clonotype was seen a handful of times. With only one base between it and a far larger clone, this is likely a read error. The chain is built from TRBV12-3 or TRBV12-4 and TRBJ2-1, with TRBD2 identical over 10 bases. Trimming at V came to 6 bases and at J to 4 bases, leaving 6 bases not matched to a gene. This CDR3 spans 15 amino acids. The CDR3 protein is CASRVAGGLYNEQFF. The CDR3 DNA is TGTGCCAGCAGGGTAGCGGGGGGCCTGTACAATGAGCAGTTCTTC.

There are many counts of this clonotype. The V gene is TRBV5-1, the J gene TRBJ1-1; 10 positions match TRBD1. Trimming took 4 bases from V and 3 from J; bases not matched to a gene: 6. The germline V gene has CDR1 SGHRS and CDR2 YFSETQ. This CDR3 is built from 15 residues. The CDR3 region is CASSPRQGAHTEAFF. The DNA of the CDR3 is TGCGCCAGCAGCCCTAGACAGGGGGCGCACACTGAAGCTTTCTTT.

This clonotype has a handful of counts. V and J are TRBV5-1 and TRBJ2-7, with D hard to call. The germline CDR1 and CDR2 sequences are SGHRS and YFSETQ. Trimming removed 2 bases from V and 2 bases from J, with 20 bases in between. There are 17 residues in the CDR3. CDR3 protein: CASSFIRIGQETYEQYF. CDR3 nucleotide sequence: TGCGCCAGCAGCTTTATTCGGATAGGGCAGGAGACCTACGAGCAGTACTTC.

This clonotype has at least ten counts. The chain combines TRBV18 with TRBJ1-5; unclear D gene. In germline, CDR1 is KGHSH, CDR2 LQKENI. CDR3 length: 14 amino acids. The V end was cut by 3 bases, the J end by 3 bases, with 9 bases between. Here the CDR3 reads CASSPPGLNQPQHF. Here the CDR3 DNA reads TGTGCCAGCTCACCTCCGGGTCTCAATCAGCCCCAGCATTTT.

V is TRBV25-1 and J is TRBJ1-2, with TRBD1 identical over 8 bases. The germline V gene has CDR1 MGHDK and CDR2 SYGVNS. The CDR3 is made up of 14 amino acids. V lost 2 bases to trimming and J lost 6 bases; unmatched junction nucleotides: 5. CDR3 region: CASSERTGFDGYTF. CDR3 nucleotide sequence: TGTGCCAGCAGTGAAAGGACAGGGTTTGATGGCTACACCTTC.

This clonotype was counted at least ten times. The V call is TRBV28, the J call TRBJ1-5; the match to TRBD1 covers 8 bases. The CDR3 loop spans 15 amino acids. Germline V CDR1 and CDR2: MDHEN, SYDVKM. The V segment lost 2 bases and the J segment 9 bases; nucleotides outside the gene matches: 9. The CDR3 DNA reads TGTGCCAGCAGTTTACAGTCAGGGGGCGGGCGGCCCCAGCATTTT. Protein sequence: CASSLQSGGGRPQHF.

This clonotype was counted between two and nine times. This clone may be a read error of a much larger clone one base away. The rearrangement links TRBV3-1 to TRBJ1-4; maybe TRBD1 (6 bases). The CDR3 is 14 residues long. Germline CDR1 reads LGHDT; CDR2 reads YNNKEL (reference sequence). The CDR3 DNA follows: TGTACCAGCAGCTCTACAGGGATTAATGAAAAACTGTTTTTT. Translating gives CTSSSTGINEKLFF.

The chain employs TRBV14 and TRBJ2-7; D may be TRBD1 (6 bases). CDR1 is SGHDN and CDR2 is FVKESK in the germline V gene. The CDR3 consists of 14 residues. The V gene lost 4 bases and the J gene lost 2 bases, with 12 bases spanning the gap. This chain's CDR3 is CASSPFTGPYEQYF. CDR3 sequence (DNA): TGTGCCAGCAGCCCATTCACAGGGCCCTACGAGCAGTACTTC.

The rearrangement uses TRBV20-1 and TRBJ2-1; 7 nucleotides align to TRBD1. Germline lookup yields CDR1 DFQATT and CDR2 SNEGSKA (reference sequence). This CDR3 has 14 amino acids. Written as DNA, the CDR3 is TGCAGCCCCACTTTCCCGGGACAGAACAATGAGCAGTTCTTC. Its protein product is CSPTFPGQNNEQFF.

This clonotype was counted many times. V usage is TRBV7-3 and J usage is TRBJ1-1, with a weak D call TRBD1 (5 bases). V lost 4 bases and J 3 bases, leaving 9 bases between the germline ends. Germline-derived CDR1 and CDR2 are SGHTA and FQGTGA. The CDR3 is 13 amino acids. In DNA form, the CDR3 reads TGTGCCAGCAGCTCGGACACCCACACTGAAGCTTTCTTT. Its translation is CASSSDTHTEAFF. Complete variable domain (other parts from reference TRBV7-3 and TRBJ1-1): GAGVSQTPSNKVTEKGKYVELRCDPISGHTALYWYRQSLGQGPEFLIYFQGTGAADDSGLPNDRFFAVRPEGSVSTLKIQRTERGDSAVYLCASSSDTHTEAFFGQGTRLTVV.

V gene TRBV29-1 combines with J gene TRBJ2-1; 8 bases fit TRBD2. CDR1 and CDR2 (germline): SQVTM, ANQGSEA. CDR3 length equals 12 residues. Unmatched junction bases numbered 6, after V lost 5 bases and J lost 9 bases. The CDR3 here is CSVTGGAGEQFF. CDR3 DNA sequence: TGCAGCGTTACCGGGGGGGCCGGTGAGCAGTTCTTC.

This clonotype was recorded a few times. The chain has TRBV29-1 and TRBJ2-1; a possible D gene is TRBD1 (5 bases). The CDR3 runs to 14 residues. V lost 6 bases, J lost 5 bases, and 17 bases lay in between. From germline, CDR1 is SQVTM and CDR2 ANQGSEA. DNA for the CDR3: TGCAGCGTGAAACAGGTCCTGCTTCACAATGAGCAGTTCTTC. It is translated as CSVKQVLLHNEQFF.

This clonotype was picked up many times. The J gene is TRBJ2-7, the V gene TRBV18, with TRBD1 as a possible D gene (6 bases). This CDR3 is 14 amino acids long. Trimming shortened V by 1 base and J by 7 bases, and 14 bases separated the two germline ends. CDR1 is KGHSH, CDR2 LQKENI, per germline. CDR3 protein: CASSPRSQGLEQYF. CDR3 nucleotide sequence: TGTGCCAGCTCACCACGGTCCCAGGGGCTTGAGCAGTACTTC.

V is TRBV20-1 and J is TRBJ2-1; the match to TRBD2 covers 8 bases. Trimming at V came to 6 bases and at J to 8 bases, leaving 15 bases not matched to a gene. CDR1 is DFQATT, CDR2 SNEGSKA, per germline (reference sequence). This CDR3 spans 15 amino acids. The CDR3 here is CSATGGGRAWDEQFF. CDR3 DNA: TGCAGTGCAACGGGGGGGGGTCGGGCTTGGGATGAGCAGTTCTTC.

This clonotype was detected ten times or more. This chain joins TRBV11-2 and TRBJ2-7; D is perhaps TRBD1 (5 bases). The CDR3 is made up of 14 amino acids. V was pared by 3 bases and J by 7 bases, with 16 bases between. Per germline, CDR1 SGHAT and CDR2 FQNNGV. Here the CDR3 DNA reads TGTGCCAGCAGCTTCCAAACGGCCTCAGGGGAGCAGTACTTC. This gives the protein CASSFQTASGEQYF.

This clonotype turned up a few times. CDR3 amino acids: CASSPPGLAEETQYF. CDR3 DNA: TGTGCCAGCTCACCACCGGGACTAGCCGAAGAGACCCAGTACTTC. The chain combines TRBV18 with TRBJ2-5, with TRBD2 identical over 9 bases. This CDR3 has 15 residues. Germline V CDR1 and CDR2: KGHSH, LQKENI. After removal of 0 bases from V and 3 bases from J, the junction contained 2 bases not matched to a gene.

This clonotype was picked up many times. The chain carries TRBV7-9 and TRBJ1-1, with TRBD1 matching over 8 bases. Looked up from germline, CDR1 is SEHNR and CDR2 is FQNEAQ (reference sequence). V was clipped by 5 bases and J by 0 bases; unmatched bases: 5. CDR3 size: 15 residues. CDR3 residues: CASSEDRDMNTEAFF. As DNA, the CDR3 is TGTGCCAGCAGCGAGGACAGGGACATGAACACTGAAGCTTTCTTT.

This clonotype was detected ten times or more. The chain combines TRBV28 with TRBJ2-5, with TRBD1 matching 10 bases. The CDR3 is 15 amino acids. The germline V gene has CDR1 MDHEN and CDR2 SYDVKM. V was pared by 6 bases and J by 5 bases, with 9 bases of the junction left unmatched. The CDR3 DNA is TGTGCCAGCAGACCCCCGGGACAGGGGTCCGAGACCCAGTACTTC. As protein: CASRPPGQGSETQYF.

This clonotype was detected a few times. The chain has TRBV18 and TRBJ2-1; 8 bases line up with TRBD1. Germline CDR1 and CDR2: KGHSH and LQKENI. Losses at the gene ends were 4 bases for V and 3 bases for J; bases not matched to a gene: 2. The CDR3 sequence is 14 residues long. DNA for the CDR3: TGTGCCAGCTCACAAACAGGGGGCTACAATGAGCAGTTCTTC. Its protein product is CASSQTGGYNEQFF. The complete variable domain, with remaining parts taken from reference TRBV18 and TRBJ2-1, reads NAGVMQNPRHLVRRRGQEARLRCSPMKGHSHVYWYRQLPEEGLKFMVYLQKENIIDESGMPKERFSAEFPKEGPSILRIQQVVRGDSAAYFCASSQTGGYNEQFFGPGTRLTVL.